The next 8 T cell receptor beta chains were all read from a single sample in a study of regulatory T cells in long-lasting Graves disease. Building of the TCR beta libraries involved iRepertoire HTBI primers and Arm-PCR of CDR3 regions. TCRdb processed the multiplex PCR reads anew with MiXCR; each CDR3 protein has one entry. The table has roughly 470,000 distinct CDR3 sequences, less than 25% seen once. Time point indicated: persistent/refractory GD, antithyroid drugs over 5 years with positive TRAb. Researchers made the TCR library from RNA that was extracted from PBMCs. The sample in question was peripheral blood mononuclear cells (PBMCs), obtained when the disease was refractory, from a patient treated with antithyroid drugs. The receptors derive from a female donor with Graves disease.

The chain combines TRBV15 with TRBJ2-2; D possibly matches TRBD1 or TRBD2 (5 bases each). V gave up 5 bases and J gave up 0 bases, with 13 bases separating them. The CDR3 totals 16 residues. Germline values: CDR1 LNHNV, CDR2 YYDKDF (reference sequence). The CDR3 spells CATSQGREANTGELFF. CDR3 nucleotide sequence: TGTGCCACCAGCCAGGGACGGGAAGCGAACACCGGGGAGCTGTTTTTT.

This clonotype was recorded many times. The gene calls are TRBV5-1 and TRBJ2-7; the match to TRBD2 covers 10 bases. Germline V lookup: CDR1 SGHRS, CDR2 YFSETQ. The CDR3 contains 14 residues. The V segment lost 4 bases and the J segment 5 bases; nucleotides outside the gene matches: 6. Here the CDR3 reads CASSPSGSTHEQYF. The CDR3 DNA follows: TGCGCCAGCAGCCCTAGCGGGAGTACTCACGAGCAGTACTTC.

This clonotype was counted a few times. The V and J genes are TRBV7-2 and TRBJ1-4; possible D gene TRBD1, 6 bases. V lost 5 bases, J lost 5 bases, and 21 bases lay in between. CDR1 is SGHTA, CDR2 FQGNSA, per germline. The length of the CDR3 is 17 residues. The CDR3: CASSAKYPGEVNEKLFF. Written as DNA, the CDR3 is TGTGCCAGCAGCGCTAAGTATCCAGGGGAAGTAAATGAAAAACTGTTTTTT. The variable domain in full, with the rest retrieved from reference TRBV7-2 and TRBJ1-4, is GAGVSQSPSNKVTEKGKDVELRCDPISGHTALYWYRQSLGQGLEFLIYFQGNSAPDKSGLPSDRFSAERTGGSVSTLTIQRTQQEDSAVYLCASSAKYPGEVNEKLFFGSGTQLSVL.

This clonotype was seen many times. This chain links TRBV28 with TRBJ1-5, with D perhaps TRBD1 (5 bases). The V end lost 3 bases, the J end lost 3 bases, and 9 bases lay between the germline ends. The V gene's germline CDR1 is MDHEN and CDR2 SYDVKM. The CDR3 spans 14 residues. The CDR3, as DNA: TGTGCCAGCAGTTTTAGGGGTATCAATCAGCCCCAGCATTTT. Amino acid sequence: CASSFRGINQPQHF.

V usage is TRBV7-9 and J usage is TRBJ1-2; D is uncertain. V lost 6 bases to trimming and J lost 4 bases, with 9 bases between them. Germline V gives CDR1 SEHNR, CDR2 FQNEAQ (reference sequence). The CDR3 extends over 12 amino acids. The CDR3 here is CASSLKTYGYTF. The CDR3 DNA reads as TGTGCCAGCAGTCTGAAAACCTATGGCTACACCTTC.

This clonotype occurred a few times. The CDR3 DNA sequence: TGTGCCACCCGTCGGGGGATGAACACTGAAGCTTTCTTT. It codes for CATRRGMNTEAFF. The rearrangement links TRBV28 to TRBJ1-1; D might be TRBD1 (5 bases). CDR1 MDHEN and CDR2 SYDVKM come from the germline V gene. Trimming took off 10 bases at V and 0 bases at J, with 12 bases between the two ends. The CDR3 covers 13 residues.

CDR3 coding DNA: TGCGCCAGCAGCCAAGTCGGTCTTACAGAACAAAAAGGGGAGACCCAGTACTTC. As protein: CASSQVGLTEQKGETQYF. The chain recombines TRBV4-1 with TRBJ2-5; D not certain. Germline V CDR1 and CDR2: MGHRA, YSYEKL. The length of the CDR3 is 18 residues. V lost 1 base and J 5 bases, leaving 23 bases between the germline ends.

The sample holds a few counts of this clonotype. The V and J genes are TRBV20-1 and TRBJ1-1, with 10 bases identical to TRBD1. The V gene's germline CDR1 is DFQATT and CDR2 SNEGSKA (reference sequence). The trim removed 6 bases at V and 6 bases at J, leaving 4 bases unmatched. This CDR3 spans 12 amino acids. The CDR3: CSAKTGGAEAFF. CDR3 in DNA: TGCAGTGCGAAGACAGGGGGCGCTGAAGCTTTCTTT.